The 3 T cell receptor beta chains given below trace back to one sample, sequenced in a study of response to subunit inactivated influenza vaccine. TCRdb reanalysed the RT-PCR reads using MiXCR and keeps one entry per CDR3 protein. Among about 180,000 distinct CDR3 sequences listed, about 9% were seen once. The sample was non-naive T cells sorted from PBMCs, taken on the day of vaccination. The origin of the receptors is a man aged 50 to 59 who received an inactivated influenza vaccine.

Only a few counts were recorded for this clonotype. DNA of the CDR3: TGCGCCAGCAGCCCTCGGGGTAGCGGGGGGACCTACGAGCAGTACTTC. This sequence encodes CASSPRGSGGTYEQYF. The chain employs TRBV4-1 and TRBJ2-7, with 10 bases aligning to TRBD2. This CDR3 region has 16 residues. J was trimmed by 2 bases and V by 4 bases; bases with no gene match: 8. Germline loops: CDR1 MGHRA, CDR2 YSYEKL.

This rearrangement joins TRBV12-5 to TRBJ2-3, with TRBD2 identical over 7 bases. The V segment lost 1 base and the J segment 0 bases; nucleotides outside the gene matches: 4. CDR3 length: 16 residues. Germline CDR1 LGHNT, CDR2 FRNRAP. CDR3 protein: CASGLGLAHSTDTQYF. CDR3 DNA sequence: TGTGCTAGTGGTTTGGGACTAGCTCATAGCACAGATACGCAGTATTTT.

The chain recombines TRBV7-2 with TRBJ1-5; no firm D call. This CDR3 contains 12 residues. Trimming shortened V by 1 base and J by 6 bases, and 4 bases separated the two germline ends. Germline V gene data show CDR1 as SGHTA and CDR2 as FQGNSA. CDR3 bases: TGTGCCAGCAGCTTAGACTTTCAGCCCCAGCATTTT. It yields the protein CASSLDFQPQHF.